Reported below is one T cell receptor (beta chain). The antigen remains undetermined. PCR used 60 Vbeta primers and 13 Jbeta primers. Sequencing used immunoSEQ multiplex PCR; TCRdb keeps in-frame clones, though not all of them. Among some 120,000 clones listed, roughly 85% were seen once. This sample is drawn from a study of cytomegalovirus exposure and HLA in healthy donors. General study results and limits: Presence/absence analyses took donor sequencing depth as roughly uniform.

The clonotype originates from a man aged 25 to 40 in good health and CMV-seropositive. The sample consisted of PBMCs.

As DNA, the CDR3 is TGTGCCAGCAGCCCGGGACTAGCGGCGGGAAACATTCAGTACTTC. This encodes CASSPGLAAGNIQYF. The V and J genes are TRBV7-3 and TRBJ2-4, with 11 bases that match TRBD2. Germline V gene sequence: CDR1 SGHTA, CDR2 FQGTGA. This CDR3 region has 15 residues. With V trimmed by 5 bases and J by 6 bases, 6 bases remained unmatched.